This T cell receptor (beta chain) was profiled in a study of Graves' ophthalmopathy and Graves' hyperthyroidism. The wider study: Upon initial diagnosis and before any treatment, peripheral blood was collected.

This clonotype was seen ten or more times. What it binds is not known. The starting material, 8 to 10 ml of fresh peripheral blood, provided the PBMCs. Trimming pared 5 bases from V and 5 bases from J, leaving 13 bases between. The CDR3 contains 13 residues. CDR1 is GTSNPN and CDR2 is SVGIG in the germline V gene (reference sequence). Scientists amplified the TCR beta CDR3 regions from RNA transcripts. Following a first-round RT-PCR that used HTBI primers, a second-round multiplex PCR was carried out. From the multiplex PCR reads, TCRdb called clonotypes with MiXCR, one entry per CDR3 protein. This sample carries about 340,000 distinct CDR3 sequences, 15% to 20% of them seen once, and the ten largest clones take about 12%. Study outcomes and limitations: Ophthalmopathy cases were distinguished from stable hyperthyroidism by a 13-signature model, reaching over 85% sensitivity and roughly 80% specificity. A majority of expanded thyroid clonotypes exceeding 0.001 frequency were likewise present in blood.

This sequence was found in an adult man with Graves' ophthalmopathy. This chain links TRBV30 with TRBJ1-5; D unresolved. Source material: peripheral blood. CDR3 amino acids: CAWSAAVDQPQHF. The CDR3 coding sequence is TGTGCCTGGTCGGCGGCAGTTGATCAGCCCCAGCATTTT.